Reported below is one T cell receptor beta chain. Its target is unknown. These data are taken from a study of cytomegalovirus exposure and HLA in healthy donors. Donors had nominal health at sampling but likely had unrecorded immune exposures. General observations from the study: An Asian-associated ancestry cluster reportedly showed fewer N-insertions than the approximately 630-donor mean in a later analysis. The authors enumerated 164 TCR beta chains as linked to cytomegalovirus. There were some V segments, including TRBV6-2 and TRBV6-3, excluded as indistinguishable.

This CDR3 has 13 amino acids. V dropped 1 base and J dropped 1 base, with 7 bases sitting between them. Germline V gene data show CDR1 as GTSNPN and CDR2 as SVGIG (reference sequence). PCR involved 60 Vbeta and 13 Jbeta primers. Generated by immunoSEQ multiplex PCR, the TCRdb table keeps only in-frame clones and is missing some. The data hold 140,000 or so clones, with about 80% observed a single time. This chain joins TRBV30 and TRBJ1-1; TRBD1 is a possible D gene (6 bases). Sequencing was done on a sample of PBMCs. This receptor was taken from a woman aged 18-29 years in good health and CMV-seropositive. The CDR3 protein is CAWSETGNTEAFF. CDR3 in DNA: TGTGCCTGGAGTGAGACAGGGAACACTGAAGCTTTCTTT.